Only a few counts were recorded for the clone carrying this T cell receptor beta chain. Antigen specificity is unknown. These data are taken from a study of cytotoxic CD8 clonotypes in ibrutinib-treated CLL. Study as a whole: Response samples were taken after a median roughly twelve months of treatment, range 6 to 36.

Trimming removed 4 bases from V and 0 bases from J; junction bases left unmatched: 9. The germline CDR1 and CDR2 sequences are SGHDT and YYEEEE. This CDR3 region has 16 residues. Study-level findings and limits: Contraction or stability on treatment was seen for public clonotypes, which were uncommon. Against age-matched healthy donors, baseline clonality ran higher and tracked circulating CD8+ T-cell counts.

Clones were read by immunoSEQ multiplex PCR, and TCRdb kept only the in-frame ones, dropping some. Here the sample spans about 40,000 clones, under 80% being singletons. The TCR was taken from a human donor with chronic lymphocytic leukemia. The chain uses TRBV5-6 and TRBJ2-7, with TRBD1 identical over 8 bases. The sample here was PBMCs, taken at disease progression, from a patient treated with ibrutinib. The CDR3 nucleotides are TGTGCCAGCAGCGAGACAGGGGACTCTAGCTCCTACGAGCAGTACTTC. Protein sequence: CASSETGDSSSYEQYF.